This TCR beta chain is from a study of blood T cell repertoires in COVID-19. Looking at the study overall: COVID-19 samples from acute and convalescent phases originated in the United States, Italy and Spain. PBMCs, B-cell-depleted T cells, or T cells were the source of the cDNA or gDNA that made up the material.

As handled by the study authors: Reference gene primer amplification yielded estimated nucleated cell counts. Using immunoSEQ multiplex PCR, the repertoire was profiled, and TCRdb retains in-frame clones only, with some absent. V and J calls and clone size are as listed in that table; D and trimming were resolved from the DNA. Found here are 150,000 to 200,000 clones, over 80% of them singletons; the top ten hold about 1.4%. This clonotype was sampled from a woman in her forties or fifties with acute or convalescent COVID-19. Sequenced input: peripheral blood.

The CDR3 DNA reads as TGTGCCAGCGGCCCTGCAAGCGCTAGCACAGATACGCAGTATTTT. It codes for CASGPASASTDTQYF. The chain carries TRBV2 and TRBJ2-3; no definite D call. Germline V gene sequence: CDR1 SNHLY, CDR2 FYNNEI. CDR3 size: 15 residues. Trimming removed 8 bases at V and 0 bases at J, with 15 bases between.